One T cell receptor beta chain is described in this entry. This record comes from a study of blood T cell repertoires in COVID-19. In the original processing: Reference gene primer amplification in the assay estimated nucleated cell counts. Assay used: immunoSEQ multiplex PCR; TCRdb lists only in-frame clones, some missing. The V and J calls and the clone size are those of that table, but D and trimming were determined from the DNA. This table has 40,000 to 55,000 clones, roughly 88% appearing once. The CDR3 consists of 13 residues. Germline loops: CDR1 MDHEN, CDR2 SYDVKM. Trimming took off 5 bases at V and 4 bases at J, with 11 bases between the two ends.

The rearrangement links TRBV28 to TRBJ1-2, with a possible D match to TRBD1 (6 bases). This receptor was obtained from a woman aged 80 or over with acute or convalescent COVID-19. The sequencing sample was made of peripheral blood. This chain's CDR3 is CASSKDSGYGYTF. DNA of the CDR3: TGTGCCAGCAGTAAGGACAGTGGCTATGGCTACACCTTC.